These 6 T cell receptor beta chains were all obtained from the same sample, sequenced in a study of shared clonotypes between healthy human individuals. Some clones are missing from TCRdb's copy, which holds only in-frame ones; the method was immunoSEQ multiplex PCR. Of around 700,000 clones listed, approximately 79% are singletons. The sequencing input was memory CD4+ T cells sorted from blood. Stated subset: CD45RA-negative fraction. These receptor sequences come from a woman in her thirties in good health.

The chain combines TRBV19 with TRBJ1-1, with unresolved D. Trimming stripped 6 bases from V and 0 bases from J, with 14 bases between. The CDR3 extends over 15 amino acids. In germline, CDR1 is LNHDA, CDR2 SQIVND (reference sequence). DNA of the CDR3: TGTGCCAGTAGCCATTCGGCAGTTATGAACACTGAAGCTTTCTTT. Its protein product is CASSHSAVMNTEAFF. Using reference TRBV19 and TRBJ1-1 for the parts outside the CDR3, the full variable domain is DGGITQSPKYLFRKEGQNVTLSCEQNLNHDAMYWYRQDPGQGLRLIYYSQIVNDFQKGDIAEGYSVSREKKESFPLTVTSAQKNPTAFYLCASSHSAVMNTEAFFGQGTRLTVV.

In its sample, this clone was seen a few times. This chain joins TRBV5-1 and TRBJ1-1; D is perhaps TRBD1 (5 bases). From germline, CDR1 is SGHRS and CDR2 YFSETQ. CDR3 length equals 16 residues. The ends were cut back, 2 bases at V and 0 bases at J, with 14 bases in the middle. In DNA, the CDR3 is TGCGCCAGCAGCTTACACCGGGACCGTGTGAACACTGAAGCTTTCTTT. It translates to CASSLHRDRVNTEAFF.

This clone was seen a handful of times. The rearrangement links TRBV6-5 to TRBJ1-5; no clear D gene. The CDR3 covers 14 residues. The germline V and J ends were trimmed by 6 bases and 4 bases, with 13 bases remaining between them. The germline gives CDR1 MNHEY, CDR2 SVGAGI. CDR3 sequence (DNA): TGTGCCAGCAGGTCCGAGGGAGTTAATCAGCCCCAGCATTTT. Its translation is CASRSEGVNQPQHF.

The chain joins TRBV14 to TRBJ1-2; D call uncertain. Germline V CDR1 and CDR2: SGHDN, FVKESK. V was trimmed by 2 bases and J by 0 bases, leaving 13 bases between them. This CDR3 is 16 amino acids long. The CDR3 DNA follows: TGTGCCAGCAGCCAAACGTTAGGTGGAGCTAACTATGGCTACACCTTC. This sequence encodes CASSQTLGGANYGYTF.

The chain combines TRBV19 with TRBJ2-3; 9 bases map to TRBD2. Germline V gene sequence: CDR1 LNHDA, CDR2 SQIVND (reference sequence). CDR3 length: 18 amino acids. The trim removed 5 bases at V and 0 bases at J, leaving 12 bases unmatched. DNA of the CDR3: TGTGCCAGTAGTCCACGATGGGTAGCGGGGGCAAGCACAGATACGCAGTATTTT. Its protein product is CASSPRWVAGASTDTQYF.

About this clone: Distinct nucleotide sequences in the sample also encode this CDR3. The chain employs TRBV30 and TRBJ1-1; weak D call: TRBD1 (6 bases). Germline V gives CDR1 GTSNPN, CDR2 SVGIG (reference sequence). Trimming stripped 4 bases from V and 0 bases from J, with 9 bases between. This CDR3 has 13 residues. Here the CDR3 DNA reads TGTGCCTGGACCCGGACAGTGAACACTGAAGCTTTCTTT. This encodes CAWTRTVNTEAFF.